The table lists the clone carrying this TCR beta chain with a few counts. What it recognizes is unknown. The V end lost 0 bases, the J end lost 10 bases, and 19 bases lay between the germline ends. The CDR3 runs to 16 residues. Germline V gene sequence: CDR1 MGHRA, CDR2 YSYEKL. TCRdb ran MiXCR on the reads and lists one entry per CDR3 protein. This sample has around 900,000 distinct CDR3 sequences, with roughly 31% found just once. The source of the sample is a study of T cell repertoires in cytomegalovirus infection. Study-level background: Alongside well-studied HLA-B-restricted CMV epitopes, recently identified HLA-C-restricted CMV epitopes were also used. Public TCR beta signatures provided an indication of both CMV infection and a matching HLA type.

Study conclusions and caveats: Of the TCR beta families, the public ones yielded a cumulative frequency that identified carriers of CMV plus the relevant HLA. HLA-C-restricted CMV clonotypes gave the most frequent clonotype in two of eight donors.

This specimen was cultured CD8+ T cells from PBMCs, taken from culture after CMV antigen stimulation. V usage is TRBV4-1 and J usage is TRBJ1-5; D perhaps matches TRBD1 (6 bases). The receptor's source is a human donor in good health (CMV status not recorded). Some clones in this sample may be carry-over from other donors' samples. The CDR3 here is CASSQDAVGASGPQHF. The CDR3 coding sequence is TGCGCCAGCAGCCAAGATGCCGTGGGGGCGTCCGGTCCCCAGCATTTT.